This entry describes one T cell receptor (beta chain). It lacks a known antigen. No much larger clone exists at a distance of one base, and base qualities are not known. This same CDR3 is encoded by further DNA sequences in the sample. Collaborating institutions collected whole blood in K2EDTA tubes following their own protocols. For TCRbeta analysis, collaborator samples were shipped as frozen whole blood, as isolated PBMCs, or as DNA extracted from either sample type. V is cut back by 3 bases and J by 7 bases, with 3 bases in the junction unmatched. CDR1 KGHSH and CDR2 LQKENI are derived from the germline V gene. Reading from cysteine to phenylalanine, the CDR3 counts 13 amino acids. Solely the CDR3 DNA is kept, with 39 bases framed from the first base. The immunoSEQ Assay, a bias-controlled multiplex PCR, was used to amplify TCRbeta CDR3 regions from genomic DNA. In the source study's methods: The number of nucleated cells in each sample was estimated by amplification of reference gene primers within the assay. Sequence reads were collapsed and filtered to measure the absolute abundance of every unique TCRbeta CDR3 rearrangement. For each sample, productive Simpson clonality was calculated by taking the square root of Simpson's diversity index across productive rearrangements. TCRdb provides this immuneACCESS table in a form limited to in-frame rearrangements. Some clones are lacking; in checked studies, under half of them reflect an unresolved V gene, and why the rest are absent is not known. The DNA gave D and trimming, while V, J and clone size come from that table. The sample table records 85,000 to 120,000 clones; roughly 86% of these occur just once. The ten largest clones add up to over 9.5% of the sample.

The sample belongs to a study of blood T cell repertoires in COVID-19 (TCRdb year 2020). Regarding the study in general: Samples covering the acute and convalescent phases of COVID-19 were provided by collaborators in the United States, Italy and Spain. The prospective study material was composed of cDNA or gDNA derived from T cells, B-cell-depleted T cells, or PBMCs. Subjects who had been exposed to COVID-19, were actively infected with it, or had recovered from it provided the deeply sampled blood TCRbeta repertoires that made up the dataset. The repertoires were released in a freely available public database intended as a resource for research on the immune response to SARS-CoV-2. Samples were obtained from the ongoing ImmuneRACE study (first 160 participants) and from 950 to 1,500 subjects provided by 6 global collaborators. The sample metadata nearly always contained a de-identified subject ID, COVID-19 status, age in years and sex. Where available, HLA class I and class II types were taken from metadata supplied by the sample provider and were not determined by assay-based typing. The study at large found these results: The quantity of clinical and demographic metadata differed by source and by participant and was supplied without curation.

This sequence was found in a man aged 35 to 55 with active or convalescent COVID-19. Sequences were obtained from peripheral blood. The sequence joins TRBV18 to TRBJ1-5; 7 nucleotides in the junction match TRBD1. The CDR3 has the sequence CASSPQGDQPQHF. Read as DNA, the sequence is TGTGCCAGCTCACCGCAGGGGGACCAGCCCCAGCATTTT.